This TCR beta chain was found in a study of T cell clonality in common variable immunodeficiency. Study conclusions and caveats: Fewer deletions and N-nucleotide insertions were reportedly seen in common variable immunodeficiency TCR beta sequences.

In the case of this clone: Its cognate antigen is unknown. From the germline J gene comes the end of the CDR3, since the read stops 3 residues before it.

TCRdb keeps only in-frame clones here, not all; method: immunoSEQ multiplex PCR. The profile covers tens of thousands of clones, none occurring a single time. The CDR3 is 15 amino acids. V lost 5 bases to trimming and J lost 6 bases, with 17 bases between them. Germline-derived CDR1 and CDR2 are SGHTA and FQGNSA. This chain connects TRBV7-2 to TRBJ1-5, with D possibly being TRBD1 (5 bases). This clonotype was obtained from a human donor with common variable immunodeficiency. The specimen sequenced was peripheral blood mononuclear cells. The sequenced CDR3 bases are TGTGCCAGCAGCCCCGAGGGAGGGAGGGGTCAGCCC. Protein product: CASSPEGGRGQP. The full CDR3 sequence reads CASSPEGGRGQPQHF.